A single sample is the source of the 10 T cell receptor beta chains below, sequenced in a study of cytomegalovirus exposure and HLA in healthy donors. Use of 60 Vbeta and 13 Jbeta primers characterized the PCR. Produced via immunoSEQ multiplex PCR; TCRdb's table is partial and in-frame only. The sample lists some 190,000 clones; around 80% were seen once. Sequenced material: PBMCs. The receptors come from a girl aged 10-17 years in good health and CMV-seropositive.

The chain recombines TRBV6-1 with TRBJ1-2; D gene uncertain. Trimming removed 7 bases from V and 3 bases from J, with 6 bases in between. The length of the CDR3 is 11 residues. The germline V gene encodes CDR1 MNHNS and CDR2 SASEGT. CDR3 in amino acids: CASNEDYGYTF. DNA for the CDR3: TGTGCCAGCAACGAGGACTATGGCTACACCTTC.

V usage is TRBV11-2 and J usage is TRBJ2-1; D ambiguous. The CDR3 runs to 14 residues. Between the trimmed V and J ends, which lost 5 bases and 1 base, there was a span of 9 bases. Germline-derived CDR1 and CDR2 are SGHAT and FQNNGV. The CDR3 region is CASSPGGSYNEQFF. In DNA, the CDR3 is TGTGCCAGCAGCCCTGGCGGTTCCTACAATGAGCAGTTCTTC.

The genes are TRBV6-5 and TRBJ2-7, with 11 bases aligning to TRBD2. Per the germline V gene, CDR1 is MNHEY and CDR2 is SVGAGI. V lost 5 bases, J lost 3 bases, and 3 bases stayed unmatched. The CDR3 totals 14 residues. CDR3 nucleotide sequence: TGTGCCAGCAGTCGTCTAGCGGGAGGCTACGAGCAGTACTTC. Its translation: CASSRLAGGYEQYF.

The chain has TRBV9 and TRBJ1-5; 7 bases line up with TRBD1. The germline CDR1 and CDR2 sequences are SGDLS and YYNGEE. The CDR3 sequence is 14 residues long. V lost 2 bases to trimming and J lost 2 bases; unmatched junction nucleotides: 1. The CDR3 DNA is TGTGCCAGCAGCGTTGGACAGGGCAATCAGCCCCAGCATTTT. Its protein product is CASSVGQGNQPQHF.

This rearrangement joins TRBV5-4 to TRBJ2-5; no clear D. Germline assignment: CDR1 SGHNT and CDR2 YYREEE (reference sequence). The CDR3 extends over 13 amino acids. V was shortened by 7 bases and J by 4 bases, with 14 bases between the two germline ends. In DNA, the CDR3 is TGTGCCAGCCGAGACAAGGTAGGAGAGACCCAGTACTTC. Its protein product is CASRDKVGETQYF.

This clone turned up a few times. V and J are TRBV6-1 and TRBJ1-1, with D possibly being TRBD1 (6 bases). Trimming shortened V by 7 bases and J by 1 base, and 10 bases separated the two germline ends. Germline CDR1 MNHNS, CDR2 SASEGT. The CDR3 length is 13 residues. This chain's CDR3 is CASTQGGNTEAFF. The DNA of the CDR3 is TGTGCCAGCACCCAAGGGGGGAACACTGAAGCTTTCTTT.

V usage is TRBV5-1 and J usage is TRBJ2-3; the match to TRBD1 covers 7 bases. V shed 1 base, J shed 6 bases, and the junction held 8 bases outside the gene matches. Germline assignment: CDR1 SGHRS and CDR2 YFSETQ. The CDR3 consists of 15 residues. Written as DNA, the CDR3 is TGCGCCAGCAGCTTGCGAGGGGGCGCGACCGATACGCAGTATTTT. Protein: CASSLRGGATDTQYF.

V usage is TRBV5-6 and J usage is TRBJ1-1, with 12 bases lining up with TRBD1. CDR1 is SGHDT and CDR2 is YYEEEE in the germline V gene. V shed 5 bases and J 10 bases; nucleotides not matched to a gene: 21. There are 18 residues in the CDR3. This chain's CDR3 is CASRKAGPLRDRGRVAFF. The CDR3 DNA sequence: TGTGCCAGCAGGAAGGCAGGCCCCCTCCGGGACAGGGGGCGCGTAGCTTTCTTT.

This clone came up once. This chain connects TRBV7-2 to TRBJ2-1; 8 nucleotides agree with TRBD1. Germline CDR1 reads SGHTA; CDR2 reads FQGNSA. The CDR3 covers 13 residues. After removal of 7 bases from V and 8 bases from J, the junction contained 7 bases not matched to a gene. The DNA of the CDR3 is TGTGCCAGCACCCCAGGGGGCGGCGATGAGCAGTTCTTC. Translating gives CASTPGGGDEQFF. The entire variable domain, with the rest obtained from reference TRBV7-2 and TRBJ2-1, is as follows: GAGVSQSPSNKVTEKGKDVELRCDPISGHTALYWYRQSLGQGLEFLIYFQGNSAPDKSGLPSDRFSAERTGGSVSTLTIQRTQQEDSAVYLCASTPGGGDEQFFGPGTRLTVL.

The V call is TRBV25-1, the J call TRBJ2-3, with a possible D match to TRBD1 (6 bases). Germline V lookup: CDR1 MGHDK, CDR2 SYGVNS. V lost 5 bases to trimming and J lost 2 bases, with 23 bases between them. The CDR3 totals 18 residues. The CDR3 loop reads CASSPKGFGTLTTDTQYF. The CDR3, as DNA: TGTGCCAGCAGTCCTAAAGGGTTCGGGACACTAACCACAGATACGCAGTATTTT.